This T cell receptor (beta chain) was observed in a study of cytomegalovirus exposure and HLA in healthy donors. The PCR was carried out with 60 Vbeta primers and 13 Jbeta primers. Generated by immunoSEQ multiplex PCR, the TCRdb table keeps only in-frame clones and is missing some. The top ten clones hold roughly 5.6% of a sample with roughly 80,000 clones, 63% of them seen once. Sequencing was performed on PBMCs. This TCR was sampled from a man aged 30 to 45 in good health and CMV-seropositive.

Here the CDR3 reads CASGLGGRIDTQYF. CDR3 sequence (DNA): TGTGCCAGCGGTCTTGGGGGGAGAATAGATACGCAGTATTTT. The chain couples TRBV7-2 to TRBJ2-3, with D possibly matching TRBD2 (6 bases). There are 14 residues in the CDR3. Trimming shortened V by 8 bases and J by 5 bases, and 17 bases separated the two germline ends. CDR1 is SGHTA and CDR2 is FQGNSA in the germline V gene.